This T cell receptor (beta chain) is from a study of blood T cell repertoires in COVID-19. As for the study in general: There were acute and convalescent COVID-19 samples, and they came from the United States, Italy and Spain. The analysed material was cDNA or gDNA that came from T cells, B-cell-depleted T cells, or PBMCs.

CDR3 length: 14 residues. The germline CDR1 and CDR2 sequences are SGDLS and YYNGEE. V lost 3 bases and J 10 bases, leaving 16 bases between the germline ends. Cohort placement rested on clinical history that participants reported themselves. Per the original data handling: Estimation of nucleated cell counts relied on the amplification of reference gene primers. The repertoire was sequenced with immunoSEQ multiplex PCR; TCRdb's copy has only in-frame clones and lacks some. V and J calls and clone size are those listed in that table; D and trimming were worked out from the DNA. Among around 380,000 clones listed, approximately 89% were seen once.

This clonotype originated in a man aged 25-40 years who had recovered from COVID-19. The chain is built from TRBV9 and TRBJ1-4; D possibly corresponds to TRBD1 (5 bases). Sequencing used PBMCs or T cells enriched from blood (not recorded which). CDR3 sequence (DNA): TGTGCCAGCAGCGCGGAGGGGACGGTAGGAAAACTGTTTTTT. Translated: CASSAEGTVGKLFF. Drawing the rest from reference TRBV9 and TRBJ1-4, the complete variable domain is DSGVTQTPKHLITATGQRVTLRCSPRSGDLSVYWYQQSLDQGLQFLIQYYNGEERAKGNILERFSAQQFPDLHSELNLSSLELGDSALYFCASSAEGTVGKLFFGSGTQLSVL.